The 25 T cell receptor beta chains below were found in one sample sequenced in a study of OX40 agonist ivuxolimab in advanced cancers. Measured with immunoSEQ multiplex PCR; TCRdb has only the in-frame clones, and not every one. The table has roughly 48,000 clones, about 89% seen once. Sample: CD4+ or CD8+ T cells sorted from blood, taken in a trial of the OX40 agonist ivuxolimab. All receptors derive from an adult with an advanced solid tumor such as melanoma, head and neck, liver or kidney cancer.

In its sample, this clone was seen a few times. This chain connects TRBV7-9 to TRBJ1-5; D call uncertain. Trimming shortened V by 1 base and J by 3 bases, and 4 bases separated the two germline ends. Germline CDR1 is SEHNR and CDR2 is FQNEAQ (reference sequence). CDR3 length equals 13 residues. The CDR3 reads CASSLGDNQPQHF. CDR3 in DNA: TGTGCCAGCAGCTTAGGCGACAATCAGCCCCAGCATTTT.

The V call is TRBV25-1, the J call TRBJ2-1; D ambiguous. V dropped 2 bases and J dropped 5 bases, with 13 bases sitting between them. This CDR3 spans 15 amino acids. Germline loops: CDR1 MGHDK, CDR2 SYGVNS. The CDR3 DNA sequence: TGTGCCAGCAGTGAAGAGGAATTAGCTCACAATGAGCAGTTCTTC. It encodes CASSEEELAHNEQFF. Drawing the rest from reference TRBV25-1 and TRBJ2-1, the complete variable domain is EADIYQTPRYLVIGTGKKITLECSQTMGHDKMYWYQQDPGMELHLIHYSYGVNSTEKGDLSSESTVSRIRTEHFPLTLESARPSHTSQYLCASSEEELAHNEQFFGPGTRLTVL.

CDR3 nucleotides: TGTGCCAGCAGTGCCGGGACTAGCGGCTACGAGCAGTACTTC. Translation: CASSAGTSGYEQYF. V and J are TRBV6-6 and TRBJ2-7, with 11 bases aligning to TRBD2. This CDR3 spans 14 amino acids. Germline CDR1 is MNHNY and CDR2 is SVGAGI (reference sequence). Losses at the gene ends were 5 bases for V and 3 bases for J; bases not matched to a gene: 3.

The chain combines TRBV9 with TRBJ2-5; D is ambiguous. V was shortened by 1 base and J by 2 bases, with 9 bases between the two germline ends. The CDR3 loop spans 14 amino acids. Germline loops: CDR1 SGDLS, CDR2 YYNGEE. DNA of the CDR3: TGTGCCAGCAGCGTATCGTGGGGTCAAGAGACCCAGTACTTC. Translated: CASSVSWGQETQYF.

This chain links TRBV27 with TRBJ2-1, with 11 bases that match TRBD2. Trimming cost V 2 bases and J 1 base; bases outside gene matches: 1. The CDR3 loop spans 16 amino acids. Germline V gives CDR1 MNHEY, CDR2 SMNVEV (reference sequence). CDR3 DNA: TGTGCCAGCAGTTTAGTAGCGGGAGGGTCCTACAATGAGCAGTTCTTC. Translating gives CASSLVAGGSYNEQFF.

The chain uses TRBV7-8 and TRBJ2-1; a weak D match, TRBD1 (6 bases). The CDR3 spans 17 residues. The V end was cut by 5 bases, the J end by 3 bases, with 20 bases between. Germline CDR1 SGHVS, CDR2 FQNEAQ. The CDR3 is CASSTATTGIFYNEQFF. Written as DNA, the CDR3 is TGTGCCAGCAGCACCGCTACCACAGGGATTTTCTACAATGAGCAGTTCTTC.

This chain uses TRBV7-9 with TRBJ2-5; no clear D. The DNA matches TRBJ2-7 better at its end, which makes the J call doubtful. There are 12 residues in the CDR3. The germline gives CDR1 SEHNR, CDR2 FQNEAQ (reference sequence). In DNA, the CDR3 is TGTGCCACCACTGGGCAGTCCTACGAGCAGTACTTC. This encodes CATTGQSYEQYF.

The CDR3 loop is CASSLESGLAGETQYF. CDR3 sequence (DNA): TGTGCCAGCAGCTTAGAAAGCGGACTAGCGGGGGAGACCCAGTACTTC. This chain uses TRBV11-2 with TRBJ2-5; TRBD2 aligns across 12 bases. V shed 0 bases and J 5 bases; nucleotides not matched to a gene: 4. This CDR3 contains 16 residues. The germline gives CDR1 SGHAT, CDR2 FQNNGV.

The V gene is TRBV28, the J gene TRBJ2-2; tentative D call: TRBD1 (5 bases). V was clipped by 5 bases and J by 2 bases, with 12 bases between them. Germline CDR1 is MDHEN and CDR2 is SYDVKM. CDR3 size: 15 residues. The CDR3 nucleotides read TGTGCCAGCAGTCCCCGGACATCCAACACCGGGGAGCTGTTTTTT. It specifies CASSPRTSNTGELFF.

This chain uses TRBV4-1 with TRBJ2-7; maybe TRBD2 (6 bases). CDR3 length equals 16 residues. V dropped 1 base and J dropped 3 bases, with 16 bases sitting between them. Germline lookup yields CDR1 MGHRA and CDR2 YSYEKL. The CDR3 region is CASSQGGTAPFYEQYF. The DNA for the CDR3 is TGCGCCAGCAGCCAAGGCGGGACTGCCCCCTTCTACGAGCAGTACTTC.

This clone qualifies as medium-sized (0.01 to 0.1%). This sequence joins TRBV5-1 and TRBJ1-1; no definite D call. The CDR3 consists of 13 residues. From germline, CDR1 is SGHRS and CDR2 YFSETQ. Deletions cut 5 bases from V and 1 base from J, with 9 bases between. The CDR3, as DNA: TGCGCCAGCAGGATACGGACGAACACTGAAGCTTTCTTT. Its protein product is CASRIRTNTEAFF.

The rearrangement uses TRBV19 and TRBJ1-1, with D unclear. Deletions cut 10 bases from V and 4 bases from J, with 10 bases between. Germline V CDR1 and CDR2: LNHDA, SQIVND (reference sequence). CDR3 length: 11 residues. CDR3 nucleotides: TGTGCCACCCTCTTTGGCACTGAAGCTTTCTTT. Translating it yields CATLFGTEAFF.

This chain uses TRBV9 with TRBJ1-5; no clear D. Looked up from germline, CDR1 is SGDLS and CDR2 is YYNGEE. The CDR3 has 15 amino acids. The V and J ends lost 0 bases and 0 bases respectively, with 7 bases between them. The CDR3 DNA reads TGTGCCAGCAGCGTAGGCCGGGATAGCAATCAGCCCCAGCATTTT. It specifies CASSVGRDSNQPQHF.

This chain links TRBV18 with TRBJ2-2, with a tentative D call TRBD2 (5 bases). V was clipped by 3 bases and J by 1 base, with 12 bases between them. Germline V CDR1 and CDR2: KGHSH, LQKENI. The CDR3 runs to 16 residues. The CDR3 sequence: CASSPLGVGNTGELFF. The CDR3 region has the DNA TGTGCCAGCTCACCCCTCGGGGTCGGGAACACCGGGGAGCTGTTTTTT.

V usage is TRBV28 and J usage is TRBJ2-3; 9 nucleotides line up with TRBD2. Trimming cost V 10 bases and J 2 bases; bases outside gene matches: 4. The CDR3 covers 13 residues. Germline V gene lookup returns CDR1 MDHEN and CDR2 SYDVKM. CDR3 DNA sequence: TGTGCCACCAAGCGGGGGGTCACAGATACGCAGTATTTT. As protein: CATKRGVTDTQYF.

This rearrangement joins TRBV4-1 to TRBJ1-1, with D unresolved. The CDR3 extends over 14 amino acids. Trimming took off 5 bases at V and 1 base at J, with 11 bases between the two ends. Germline lookup yields CDR1 MGHRA and CDR2 YSYEKL. The CDR3 DNA reads as TGCGCCAGCAGCTTGCCGGACTCGAACACTGAAGCTTTCTTT. This codes for CASSLPDSNTEAFF.

This chain uses TRBV19 with TRBJ2-1, with 7 positions matching TRBD2. CDR1 is LNHDA, CDR2 SQIVND, per germline (reference sequence). This CDR3 has 13 amino acids. J gave up 7 bases and V 8 bases, and 8 bases lay outside the gene matches. CDR3 coding DNA: TGTGCCAGTTCAAACTACGGGGGGAATGAGCAGTTCTTC. Translating it yields CASSNYGGNEQFF.

This clone was detected once. This chain joins TRBV9 and TRBJ2-1; 9 bases are shared with TRBD2. The CDR3 is 15 amino acids. In germline, CDR1 is SGDLS, CDR2 YYNGEE. Trimming removed 0 bases from V and 6 bases from J; junction bases left unmatched: 4. This CDR3 reads CASSVVSGGFNEQFF. The CDR3 coding sequence is TGTGCCAGCAGCGTAGTTAGCGGGGGCTTCAATGAGCAGTTCTTC.

CDR3 loop: CASSYSRGPLDEQFF. Written as DNA, the CDR3 is TGTGCCAGCAGTTACTCGAGGGGCCCTCTCGATGAGCAGTTCTTC. V gene TRBV6-6 combines with J gene TRBJ2-1; tentatively, D is TRBD1 or TRBD2 (5 bases each). CDR3 length: 15 amino acids. The V end was cut by 0 bases, the J end by 8 bases, with 14 bases between. CDR1 is MNHNY, CDR2 SVGAGI, per germline (reference sequence).

The genes are TRBV11-2 and TRBJ2-5; either TRBD1 or TRBD2 may fit D (5 bases each). The CDR3 runs to 14 residues. The ends were cut back, 1 base at V and 5 bases at J, with 11 bases in the middle. CDR1 and CDR2 (germline): SGHAT, FQNNGV. The CDR3 sequence is CASSLVRGGETQYF. Here the CDR3 DNA reads TGTGCCAGCAGCTTAGTTCGGGGCGGGGAGACCCAGTACTTC.

The rearrangement joins TRBV5-1 to TRBJ2-1; 11 nucleotides match TRBD2. Trimming took 0 bases from V and 4 from J; bases not matched to a gene: 3. The CDR3 spans 16 residues. CDR1 and CDR2 from the germline V gene are SGHRS and YFSETQ. The CDR3 bases are TGCGCCAGCAGCTTGGAAACTAGCGGGAGTTACAATGAGCAGTTCTTC. As protein: CASSLETSGSYNEQFF.

The chain combines TRBV19 with TRBJ2-7; TRBD2 is a possible D gene (5 bases). V dropped 4 bases and J dropped 4 bases, with 20 bases sitting between them. This CDR3 spans 16 amino acids. Germline V gene lookup returns CDR1 LNHDA and CDR2 SQIVND (reference sequence). The CDR3 is CASSKLPDSREYEQYF. For the CDR3, the DNA is TGTGCCAGTAGTAAACTCCCGGACTCGAGAGAGTACGAGCAGTACTTC.

The V gene is TRBV5-5, the J gene TRBJ1-1; D not resolved. The CDR3 covers 14 residues. The V and J ends lost 4 bases and 1 base respectively, with 11 bases between them. Germline lookup yields CDR1 SGHKS and CDR2 YYEKEE (reference sequence). Written as DNA, the CDR3 is TGTGCCAGCAGCCCATCGGTGGGGAACACTGAAGCTTTCTTT. Protein: CASSPSVGNTEAFF.

This chain joins TRBV19 and TRBJ1-5; D gene unclear. Germline V CDR1 and CDR2: LNHDA, SQIVND (reference sequence). The CDR3 is 14 amino acids. Trimming left V 9 bases short and J 1 base short, with 13 bases between. CDR3 bases: TGTGCCAGCCTAGGAGGGCGGAGCAATCAGCCCCAGCATTTT. It codes for CASLGGRSNQPQHF.

The gene calls are TRBV7-8 and TRBJ2-7; maybe TRBD1 (5 bases). Germline V gene lookup returns CDR1 SGHVS and CDR2 FQNEAQ. The CDR3 loop spans 16 amino acids. The germline V and J ends were trimmed by 0 bases and 1 base, with 13 bases remaining between them. CDR3 sequence: CASSLADSQGSYEQYF. The CDR3 coding sequence is TGTGCCAGCAGCTTAGCAGACAGCCAAGGTTCCTACGAGCAGTACTTC.